One T cell receptor (beta chain) is described in this entry. This clonotype appeared a few times. The antigen it binds to is not known. One junction end does not reproduce the germline sequence, and a read error may be involved. The data originate from a study of regulatory T cells in long-lasting Graves disease (dated by TCRdb to the early 2020s). General notes on the study: Antithyroid drugs had been taken for less than 3 months by newly diagnosed Graves' disease patients. This study used TCR sequencing and RNA sequencing of peripheral blood to compare persistent Graves' disease patients against newly diagnosed Graves' disease patients. The study took place in China and was registered as a clinical trial. A total of about 35 samples underwent TCR sequencing: roughly 13 from persistent and roughly 20 from newly diagnosed Graves' disease patients. Study-level results and caveats: The authors acknowledged the small sample size as a limitation that may reduce accuracy. Persistent disease showed preferential use of TRBV28, TRBJ1-2 and TRBJ2-5, whereas newly diagnosed disease favored TRBV20-1 and TRBJ2-1. Persistent patients shared more public clonotypes among themselves (around 2,500) than newly diagnosed patients did (more than 850). Because the primary lesion, thyroid tissue, could not be accessed, the study looked at peripheral blood alone. Persistent Graves' disease patients showed lower TCR Shannon entropy and fewer highly expanded clones than newly diagnosed patients, suggesting clonal expansion. Sequencing and analysis were limited to the TCR beta chain.

The germline V gene (reference sequence) yields DFQATT for CDR1 and SNEGSKA for CDR2. The CDR3 goes from the cysteine to the phenylalanine over 11 residues. This entry keeps only the CDR3 DNA: 33 bases, framed from base 1. This sample's time point label indicates: newly diagnosed GD, antithyroid drugs for less than 3 months. For both TCR sequencing and RNA sequencing, RNA was extracted from PBMCs using TRIzol. The diagnosis of Graves' disease followed American Thyroid Association guidelines. Recruitment of patients was carried out at an endocrinology department in Xi'an, China. From each patient, approximately 10 milliliters of peripheral blood was collected into an EDTA anticoagulant tube. Ficoll Paque Plus density gradient separation was used to isolate PBMCs, and no additional T cell sorting was done. An Agilent 2100 Bioanalyzer and agarose gel were used to check RNA quality, while a NanoDrop 2000 measured RNA concentration.

The library was made by multiplex PCR. This sample was sequenced with an Illumina HiSeq 4000. iRepertoire HTBI primers and Arm-PCR amplification of CDR3 regions were used to construct TCR beta libraries. Gel purification was performed on PCR products prior to sequencing. As for the authors' bioinformatics: Across samples, 60 to 70 TRBV and 14 TRBJ segments were identified and used for gene usage analysis of CDR3 amino acid clonotypes. COPE and FqMerger were used to merge filtered high-quality paired reads into contigs. Contigs were aligned with BLAST to IMGT TRBV, TRBD and TRBJ reference genes, and CDR3 was defined per IMGT. Any clonotype with a frequency above 0.1% was counted as a highly expanded clone. Repertoire diversity was measured by Shannon entropy, and V-J evenness by the Gini coefficient. Clonotypes shared by more than one individual were considered public. The public reads were quality trimmed at Q25 with fastp and then assembled into clones with MiXCR by TCRdb, keeping productive beta chains. When rows share a CDR3 protein, they turn into one entry using the most common DNA and genes. These V and J calls originate from TCRdb's pipeline instead of the authors' own analysis. The sample table holds about 540,000 distinct CDR3 sequences, of which 13% were seen once. In total, the top ten clones hold about 10% of the sample.

This sample also appeared in a second study, on T cells in Graves' hyperthyroidism and ophthalmopathy. The second study's paper adds: Stable Graves' hyperthyroidism was defined as no progression to ophthalmopathy during 18 months of follow-up. The hyperthyroidism patients were between 18 and 65 years old and newly diagnosed, with a disease duration of less than 2 months. Exclusion was applied to patients with uncontrolled infections, other autoimmune diseases, pregnancy or lactation. Clinical symptoms, serum thyroxine and TRAb, thyroid ultrasound, and orbital computed tomography formed the basis for the diagnoses. The TCR CDR3 was subjected to a first round of RT-PCR using the HTBI primer set and the Qiagen OneStep RT-PCR kit. Most expanded thyroid clonotypes (frequency above 0.001) were also detected in blood, a finding suggesting that blood repertoires may reflect thyroid immune responses. A model built on a 13 V-J signature distinguished ophthalmopathy from stable hyperthyroidism, reaching about 88% sensitivity and under 84% specificity in cross-validation and 80%/75% in testing. In validation, the model predicted progression to ophthalmopathy with roughly 66% sensitivity and about 72% specificity, a median of around six months before onset. A discovery cohort of roughly 96 patients, about 43 with Graves' ophthalmopathy and about 58 with stable Graves' hyperthyroidism, was used to find distinguishing TCR V-J signatures. Prospective prediction of ophthalmopathy was tested in an independent validation cohort of 18 to 20 hyperthyroidism patients and roughly 16 patients who later progressed to ophthalmopathy. The 75 to 100 discovery patients were randomly split 7:3 into training and test sets. The study also compared thyroid tissue and blood T-cell repertoires from about 6 Graves' hyperthyroidism patients. Once sampling was done, hyperthyroidism patients were given methimazole at a starting dose of 30 mg daily, whereas ophthalmopathy patients were given high-dose intravenous methylprednisolone. A second multiplex PCR round built the libraries, followed by size selection and purification. Sequencing of the libraries was done on an Illumina HiSeq2000 using paired-end 100 bp reads. SOAPnuke was used to process the raw data, with reads discarded if the reads contained adapters or uncalled bases, had a mean Phred below 15, or lacked an exact constant-primer or identifier match. High-quality paired reads were merged using COPE v1.2.5, and each unique nucleotide sequence was defined as a clonotype. MiTCR v1.1 was used to align clonotypes to the IMGT TRBV, TRBD and TRBJ reference segments. The analysis was restricted to V-J combinations with a frequency above 0.0001, which together covered about 99% of the repertoires. A TCS score was defined as the ratio between F50 (clonal expansion) and ExV (chaos), using BLOSUM62-based TCRdist between CDR3 peptides within each V-J. Welch's t-statistics and random forest reduced some 510 V-J features to 13, which were used in a naive Bayes classifier (R e1071). No statistical method was used to fix the sample size in advance, and group allocation was not hidden from the investigators. The paper describes TCR Vbeta CDR3 sequencing of 135 peripheral blood samples, made up of 43 ophthalmopathy patients, more than 70 hyperthyroidism patients and 17 progressor patients.

The specimen was peripheral blood mononuclear cells (PBMCs), collected at new diagnosis, from a patient treated with antithyroid drugs. The chain is made from TRBV20-1 and TRBJ2-5; TRBD2 might be the D gene, on 6 matching bases. This sequence was found in a man aged 25 to 40 with Graves disease. Donor details come from another sample of the same person, matched by shared clones. The nucleotide sequence is TGCAGTGCTAGAAAGGGGACTGTCCCTCAGTTC. The translation is CSARKGTVPQF.